These T cell receptor beta chains were read from a single sample in a study of PD-1 blockade in mismatch repair-deficient tumors. Assay: immunoSEQ multiplex PCR; the TCRdb copy retains only in-frame clones and omits some. Of some 40,000 clones in the sample, approximately 83% were seen once. The sample consisted of PBMCs, taken less than 40 weeks after starting pembrolizumab. These receptors all stem from an adult with mismatch repair-deficient cancer. CDR3s include the opening cysteine and the closing phenylalanine or tryptophan. D genes are given only for firm matches. The size entry is marked missing in some rows and otherwise reads once, few, many or a size class.

CDR3 length	V gene	D gene	J gene	clone size	CDR3 protein	CDR3 DNA
11	TRBV6-5	NA	TRBJ1-4	NA	CASTGIKKLFF	TGTGCCAGCACGGGGATCAAAAAACTGTTTTTT
13	TRBV29-1	NA	TRBJ1-5	NA	CSAEAGPNQPQHF	TGCAGCGCAGAAGCGGGCCCCAATCAGCCCCAGCATTTT
15	TRBV9	TRBD2	TRBJ2-1	NA	CASSARLAAYNEQFF	TGTGCCAGCAGCGCCCGACTAGCGGCCTACAATGAGCAGTTCTTC
16	TRBV19	TRBD2	TRBJ2-7	once	CASGTLTSGRAYEQYF	TGTGCCAGTGGTACCCTGACTAGCGGGAGGGCCTACGAGCAGTACTTC
18	TRBV12-5	NA	TRBJ1-5	NA	CASGLEFKQGYSNQPQHF	TGTGCTAGTGGTTTAGAATTTAAACAGGGTTATAGCAATCAGCCCCAGCATTTT
11	TRBV20-1	TRBD1	TRBJ2-5	NA	CSARGQGTQYF	TGCAGTGCTAGGGGACAGGGGACCCAGTACTTC
15	TRBV10-2	NA	TRBJ1-3	NA	CASSVQDLSGNTIYF	TGCGCCAGCAGTGTTCAGGATCTCTCTGGAAACACCATATATTTT
15	TRBV7-9	TRBD2	TRBJ2-1	NA	CASSPTSGIVDEQFF	TGTGCCAGCAGCCCGACTAGCGGGATCGTCGATGAGCAGTTCTTC
17	TRBV11-2	TRBD2	TRBJ2-1	NA	CASSLSLAGGPYNEQFF	TGTGCCAGCAGCTTGTCTCTAGCGGGAGGGCCCTACAATGAGCAGTTCTTC
14	TRBV2	TRBD1	TRBJ1-1	once	CASSSRGINTEAFF	TGTGCCAGCAGTTCCAGGGGGATAAACACTGAAGCTTTCTTT
14	TRBV14	TRBD1	TRBJ2-1	NA	CASSPFTGGNEQFF	TGTGCCAGCAGCCCGTTTACAGGGGGCAATGAGCAGTTCTTC
13	TRBV28	NA	TRBJ1-5	NA	CASSFARRGPQHF	TGTGCCAGCAGTTTCGCGAGGCGAGGGCCCCAGCATTTT
15	TRBV6-5	NA	TRBJ2-2	NA	CASSYGSGETGELFF	TGTGCCAGCAGTTACGGGTCAGGGGAAACCGGGGAGCTGTTTTTT